These T cell receptor beta chains were read from a single sample in a study of blood T cells in healthy people across ages. TCRdb reprocessed the 5' RACE reads with MiXCR, giving one entry per CDR3 protein. The data show about 1.6 million distinct CDR3 sequences, with about 31% seen just once and about 11% held by the top ten. The source material was blood. Every receptor here comes from a woman in her twenties or thirties in good health. Each CDR3 is given with its conserved first and last residue. The D gene is left open where the match is weak. Where a row states a size, it is once, few, many or the class of an expanded clone; other rows omit it.

V gene	J gene	D gene	clone size	CDR3 protein	CDR3 DNA
TRBV6-5	TRBJ2-1	TRBD2	few	CASTRGLAFPRAEQFF	TGTGCCAGCACTAGGGGACTAGCCTTCCCGAGGGCTGAGCAGTTCTTC
TRBV3-1	TRBJ2-1	.	few	CASSPSGINEQFF	TGTGCCAGCAGCCCATCCGGTATAAATGAGCAGTTCTTC
TRBV10-3	TRBJ2-1	TRBD2	few	CAYGAGGPYNEQFF	TGTGCCTACGGGGCGGGGGGACCTTACAATGAGCAGTTCTTC
TRBV29-1	TRBJ2-5	.	.	CSSRDGGTQETQYF	TGCAGCTCTCGGGACGGGGGTACCCAAGAGACCCAGTACTTC
TRBV7-7	TRBJ2-7	.	many	CASSLSGDSYEQYF	TGTGCCAGCAGCTTATCTGGGGACTCCTACGAGCAGTACTTC
TRBV27	TRBJ1-1	.	.	CASGRASTEAFF	TGTGCCAGCGGCCGGGCCTCGACTGAAGCTTTCTTT
TRBV20-1	TRBJ1-5	TRBD1	few	CSARDAGTGAPGQPQHF	TGCAGTGCTAGGGATGCCGGGACAGGGGCGCCGGGGCAGCCCCAGCATTTT
TRBV6-2/TRBV6-3	TRBJ2-1	TRBD2	.	CASSSGLAGLYNEQFF	TGTGCCAGCAGTTCGGGACTAGCGGGACTCTACAATGAGCAGTTCTTC
TRBV18	TRBJ2-5	.	few	CASSEPGEGLQETQYF	TGTGCCAGCTCCGAACCCGGGGAAGGGTTACAAGAGACCCAGTACTTC
TRBV7-9	TRBJ1-2	TRBD1	.	CASSLSRTGGNGYTF	TGTGCCAGCAGCTTAAGTAGGACAGGGGGAAATGGCTACACCTTC
TRBV7-9	TRBJ2-7	.	few	CASSFGTVGSGEQYF	TGTGCCAGCAGCTTTGGGACGGTGGGATCGGGCGAGCAGTACTTC
TRBV20-1	TRBJ1-1	.	.	CSARDMRGGGNTEAFF	TGCAGTGCTAGAGATATGAGGGGAGGGGGGAACACTGAAGCTTTCTTT
TRBV27	TRBJ2-1	TRBD2	once	CASGSGTSPSNEQFF	TGTGCCAGCGGTTCCGGGACTAGTCCGAGCAATGAGCAGTTCTTC
TRBV9	TRBJ2-5	TRBD2	.	CASSVEASGGEQETQYF	TGTGCCAGCAGCGTAGAGGCTAGCGGGGGAGAGCAAGAGACCCAGTACTTC
TRBV9	TRBJ2-3	.	.	CASSPSHGGLNTDTQYF	TGTGCCAGCAGCCCGAGCCACGGGGGGCTAAACACAGATACGCAGTATTTT
TRBV13	TRBJ2-5	TRBD2	.	CASSTRTSGETQYF	TGTGCCAGCAGCACCCGGACTAGCGGTGAGACCCAGTACTTC
TRBV4-1	TRBJ2-2	TRBD2	few	CASREAGARTGELFF	TGCGCCAGCAGAGAAGCGGGGGCTCGGACCGGGGAGCTGTTTTTT
TRBV10-2	TRBJ1-2	TRBD1	many	CASTRWTGSWNYGYTF	TGCGCCAGCACCCGGTGGACAGGCAGCTGGAACTATGGCTACACCTTC
TRBV7-7	TRBJ2-1	TRBD2	.	CASSRGVLAGGFNEQFF	TGTGCCAGCAGCCGAGGGGTATTGGCGGGAGGGTTCAATGAGCAGTTCTTC
TRBV29-1	TRBJ2-3	.	.	CSVRRRTDTQYF	TGCAGCGTTAGACGTCGGACGGATACGCAGTATTTT
TRBV29-1	TRBJ1-2	TRBD1	.	CSVEDRQGAPRGYTF	TGCAGCGTTGAAGATCGACAGGGGGCGCCTAGAGGCTACACCTTC
TRBV7-8	TRBJ2-7	.	many	CASSLVGFPSYEQYF	TGTGCCAGCAGCTTAGTGGGTTTCCCCTCCTACGAGCAGTACTTC
TRBV19	TRBJ2-7	.	.	CASSIGQVQLHEQYF	TGTGCCAGTAGTATCGGCCAGGTACAGTTACACGAGCAGTACTTC
TRBV9	TRBJ1-1	.	.	CASSVIPTGNTEAFF	TGTGCCAGCAGCGTAATCCCGACAGGGAACACTGAAGCTTTCTTT
TRBV5-1	TRBJ2-7	TRBD2	few	CASSASGSFSYEQYF	TGCGCCAGCAGCGCTAGCGGGAGCTTCTCCTACGAGCAGTACTTC
TRBV7-8	TRBJ2-2	.	.	CANSLHPGPANTGERFF	TGTGCCAACAGCTTACACCCAGGGCCCGCGAACACCGGGGAGCGGTTTTTT
TRBV3-1	TRBJ1-2	.	many	CASSQVGPVGYTF	TGTGCCAGCAGCCAAGTCGGTCCGGTCGGCTACACCTTC
TRBV6-6	TRBJ2-1	.	once	CASRIGRPGGGHGQFF	TGTGCCAGCCGCATAGGGCGACCAGGGGGGGGTCATGGGCAGTTCTTC
TRBV6-2/TRBV6-3	TRBJ2-3	TRBD2	.	CASWGGGSNTQYF	TGTGCCTCCTGGGGCGGGGGGTCAAATACGCAGTATTTT
TRBV5-1	TRBJ2-3	.	many	CASSLEAASTDTQYF	TGCGCCAGCAGCTTGGAGGCAGCTAGCACAGATACGCAGTATTTT
TRBV29-1	TRBJ1-1	.	.	CSAPRGEAFF	TGCAGCGCCCCCAGAGGTGAAGCTTTCTTT
TRBV20-1	TRBJ1-2	.	.	CSARAAGDGYIF	TGCAGTGCTAGAGCCGCAGGGGATGGCTACATCTTC
TRBV11-1	TRBJ2-7	.	.	CASSSRATYEQYF	TGTGCCAGCAGCTCCCGGGCCACCTACGAGCAGTACTTC
TRBV7-9	TRBJ1-4	.	few	CASSLWSNEKLFF	TGTGCCAGCAGCTTGTGGAGTAATGAAAAACTGTTTTTT
TRBV4-2	TRBJ2-5	TRBD2	.	CASNQAGTSYRETQYF	TGTGCCAGCAACCAAGCTGGGACTAGCTATCGAGAGACCCAGTACTTC
TRBV18	TRBJ2-7	TRBD2	.	CASSPIAGGFYEQYF	TGTGCCAGCTCACCCATAGCGGGGGGATTCTACGAGCAGTACTTC
TRBV2	TRBJ2-1	TRBD1	few	CAGAGTGNNEQFF	TGTGCCGGCGCCGGGACAGGGAACAATGAGCAGTTCTTC
TRBV20-1	TRBJ2-7	.	.	CSARDLGSSFDEQYF	TGCAGTGCTAGAGATTTAGGTTCTAGCTTCGACGAGCAGTACTTC
TRBV28	TRBJ2-4	.	.	CASSFGGREVENIQYF	TGTGCCAGCAGTTTCGGGGGACGAGAAGTCGAAAACATTCAGTACTTC
TRBV27	TRBJ2-3	TRBD2	.	CASSLVAGGLRSTDTQYF	TGTGCCAGCAGTTTAGTAGCGGGGGGCCTCCGGAGCACAGATACGCAGTATTTT
TRBV6-1	TRBJ1-2	.	few	CASSERGLQRYTF	TGTGCCAGCAGTGAACGGGGCCTACAACGCTACACCTTC
TRBV9	TRBJ2-5	.	few	CASSVAGGDQETQYF	TGTGCCAGCAGCGTAGCGGGGGGCGACCAAGAGACCCAGTACTTC
TRBV28	TRBJ2-1	TRBD2	few	CASSGLAGTGSYNEQFF	TGTGCCAGCTCGGGGCTAGCGGGGACCGGCTCCTACAATGAGCAGTTCTTC
TRBV5-1	TRBJ2-7	TRBD1	few	CASSLDGTGIYEQYF	TGCGCCAGCAGCTTAGATGGGACAGGGATCTACGAGCAGTACTTC
TRBV28	TRBJ2-7	TRBD2	few	CASSASGRATQEQYF	TGTGCCAGCAGTGCAAGCGGGAGGGCGACTCAGGAGCAGTACTTC
TRBV29-1	TRBJ2-1	TRBD2	.	CSGVLAGVSYNEQFF	TGCAGCGGTGTCCTAGCGGGAGTCTCCTACAATGAGCAGTTCTTC
TRBV4-1	TRBJ1-5	TRBD1	once	CASSQGQGQPQPQHF	TGCGCCAGCAGCCAGGGACAGGGGCAACCTCAGCCCCAGCATTTT
TRBV20-1	TRBJ2-5	.	.	CGARDKGDQETQYF	TGCGGTGCTAGAGATAAGGGCGACCAAGAGACCCAGTACTTC
TRBV27	TRBJ1-5	.	few	CASSFSLGGQPQHF	TGTGCCAGCAGTTTTTCCCTTGGGGGTCAGCCCCAGCATTTT
TRBV5-6	TRBJ1-1	.	few	CASSLTPGTEAFF	TGTGCCAGCAGCTTGACACCCGGCACTGAAGCTTTCTTT
TRBV20-1	TRBJ2-7	TRBD2	few	CSAGGVRSYEQYF	TGCAGTGCGGGAGGGGTTAGGTCCTACGAGCAGTACTTC